The clone carrying this T cell receptor beta chain was detected a few times. The CDR3 extends over 13 amino acids. Germline lookup yields CDR1 LNHDA and CDR2 SQIVND (reference sequence). With V trimmed by 5 bases and J by 7 bases, 7 bases remained unmatched. In the study's own analysis: Reference gene primer amplification gave estimated nucleated cell counts. Method: immunoSEQ multiplex PCR; TCRdb's copy keeps in-frame clones and lacks some. The V and J calls and clone size were taken over from that table, and D and trimming were inferred from the DNA. The data show 200,000 to 300,000 clones, about 87% seen once. The data belong to a study of blood T cell repertoires in COVID-19. Study-level information: Samples representing acute and convalescent COVID-19 were sourced from the United States, Italy and Spain. Sample material is recorded as cDNA or gDNA derived from T cells, B-cell-depleted T cells, or PBMCs.

Sequenced: peripheral blood. This receptor was taken from a human donor in a cohort sampled during active COVID-19. The J gene is TRBJ1-2, the V gene TRBV19; 7 positions match TRBD1. The CDR3 bases are TGTGCCAGTAGTGTGACAGGGACTGGTGGCTACACCTTC. It codes for CASSVTGTGGYTF. Filled out from reference TRBV19 and TRBJ1-2, the complete variable domain reads DGGITQSPKYLFRKEGQNVTLSCEQNLNHDAMYWYRQDPGQGLRLIYYSQIVNDFQKGDIAEGYSVSREKKESFPLTVTSAQKNPTAFYLCASSVTGTGGYTFGSGTRLTVV.